The clone carrying this T cell receptor (beta chain) was seen more than once but under ten times. The antigen remains unidentified. This sample is drawn from a study of T-cell memory formation after mild COVID-19. On the study more broadly: Among the donors, TCR clusters were largely specific to each donor. Findings and caveats of the study: For contracting clones, CD4+ ones sat mainly in CM and EM, CD8+ in EMRA.

This CDR3 spans 16 amino acids. V gave up 1 base and J gave up 0 bases, with 13 bases separating them. From germline, CDR1 is SGHVS and CDR2 FNYEAQ. In TCRdb, the 5' RACE reads were re-called with MiXCR into one record per CDR3 protein. Among around 400,000 distinct CDR3 sequences listed, 20% to 30% were seen once. Sequences were obtained from PBMCs or a T cell subset sorted from them (not recorded which). The chain has TRBV7-6 and TRBJ2-7; D uncertain. The receptor comes from an adult woman who had mild COVID-19 (a few samples of this study predate the infection). Cell type and time point are not known. In DNA form, the CDR3 reads TGTGCCAGCAGCTTAGTTGAATTCAGTAGCTCCTACGAGCAGTACTTC. This encodes CASSLVEFSSSYEQYF.